This T cell receptor beta chain came from a study of PD-L1 blockade in urothelial cancer. Study-wide context: Blood was tested 3 weeks (second dose) and 6 weeks into treatment.

Worth noting for this clone: Its matching antigen is unknown.

Study-wide results and limits: Having blood TCR clonality under the median before treatment predicted better survival.

V shed 4 bases and J shed 1 base, with 9 bases lying between them. Germline lookup yields CDR1 SGHNT and CDR2 YYREEE (reference sequence). This CDR3 spans 14 amino acids. The time point denotes: pretreatment peripheral blood. Synthetic TCR analog templates were spiked into each PCR. TCRdb's table, derived via immunoSEQ multiplex PCR, lists solely in-frame clones and lacks some. Among tens of thousands of clones listed, over 80% were seen once. The material sequenced was PBMCs, taken around atezolizumab (anti-PD-L1) treatment. The TCR originated in a man older than 75 with urothelial cancer. The chain links TRBV5-4 to TRBJ2-1, with D unresolved. Here the CDR3 DNA reads TGTGCCAGCAGCGGTTCGGTTTCCTACAATGAGCAGTTCTTC. This codes for CASSGSVSYNEQFF.